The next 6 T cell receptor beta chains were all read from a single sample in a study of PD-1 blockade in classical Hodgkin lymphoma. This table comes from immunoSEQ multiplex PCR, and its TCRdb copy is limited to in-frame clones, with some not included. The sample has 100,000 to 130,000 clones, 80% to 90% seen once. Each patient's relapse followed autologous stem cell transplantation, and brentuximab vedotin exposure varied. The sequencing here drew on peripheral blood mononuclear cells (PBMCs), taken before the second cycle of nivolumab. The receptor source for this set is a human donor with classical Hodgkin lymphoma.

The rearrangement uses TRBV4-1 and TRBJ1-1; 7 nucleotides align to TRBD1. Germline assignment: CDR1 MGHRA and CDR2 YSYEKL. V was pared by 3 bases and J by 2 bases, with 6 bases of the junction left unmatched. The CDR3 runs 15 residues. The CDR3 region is CASSHSRTGNTEAFF. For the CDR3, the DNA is TGCGCCAGCAGCCACTCCCGGACAGGTAACACTGAAGCTTTCTTT.

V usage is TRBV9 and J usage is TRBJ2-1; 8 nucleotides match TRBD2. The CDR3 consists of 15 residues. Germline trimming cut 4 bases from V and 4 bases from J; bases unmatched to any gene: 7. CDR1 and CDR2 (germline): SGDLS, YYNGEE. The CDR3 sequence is CASSPREREYNEQFF. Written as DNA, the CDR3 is TGTGCCAGCAGCCCCCGGGAGCGGGAGTACAATGAGCAGTTCTTC.

The CDR3 nucleotides are TGTGCCTGGGATAGACAGGCAAACACTGAAGCTTTCTTT. Residues: CAWDRQANTEAFF. This chain uses TRBV30 with TRBJ1-1; a weak D match, TRBD1 (6 bases). CDR1 and CDR2 (germline): GTSNPN, SVGIG (reference sequence). The CDR3 runs to 13 residues. Deletions cut 5 bases from V and 2 bases from J, with 12 bases between.

The CDR3: CASSELTRGRGGYTF. The CDR3 bases are TGTGCCAGCAGTGAATTGACACGGGGGAGAGGAGGCTACACCTTC. V gene TRBV6-1 combines with J gene TRBJ1-2, with D perhaps matching TRBD1 (5 bases). CDR1 and CDR2 from the germline V gene are MNHNS and SASEGT. V was pared by 2 bases and J by 8 bases, with 18 bases between. The CDR3 runs 15 residues.

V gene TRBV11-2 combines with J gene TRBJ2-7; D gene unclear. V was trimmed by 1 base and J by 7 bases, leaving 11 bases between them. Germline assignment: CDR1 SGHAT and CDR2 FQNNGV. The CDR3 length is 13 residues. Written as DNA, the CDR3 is TGTGCCAGCAGCTTAGGGCCCGCTAGGGAGCAGTACTTC. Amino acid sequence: CASSLGPAREQYF.

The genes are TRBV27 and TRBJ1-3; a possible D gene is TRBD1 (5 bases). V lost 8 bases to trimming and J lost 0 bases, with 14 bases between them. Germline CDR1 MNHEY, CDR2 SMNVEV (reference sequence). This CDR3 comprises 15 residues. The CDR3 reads CASAPGLNSGNTIYF. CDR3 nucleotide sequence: TGTGCCAGCGCCCCGGGACTGAACTCTGGAAACACCATATATTTT.